The 14 T cell receptor beta chains reported below all come from one sample, sequenced in a study of T cells after yellow fever vaccination. TCRdb passed the 5' RACE reads through MiXCR, listing each CDR3 protein once. Among 550,000 to 750,000 distinct CDR3 sequences listed, roughly 14% were seen once. The specimen comprised PBMCs, sampled on the day of the yellow fever booster vaccination. Every receptor here comes from a man younger than 40 who received the YFV17D yellow fever vaccine.

The gene calls are TRBV5-1 and TRBJ2-3; TRBD1 agrees at 9 bases. Germline values: CDR1 SGHRS, CDR2 YFSETQ. The CDR3 has 15 residues. V shed 7 bases, J shed 3 bases, and the junction held 9 bases outside the gene matches. CDR3 nucleotides: TGCGCCAGCGCCAAACAGGGGGCAAGGACAGATACGCAGTATTTT. Amino acid sequence: CASAKQGARTDTQYF.

V is TRBV30 and J is TRBJ2-4; 13 bases fit TRBD2. Unmatched junction bases numbered 4, after V lost 0 bases and J lost 8 bases. Germline V gene sequence: CDR1 GTSNPN, CDR2 SVGIG (reference sequence). CDR3 length equals 15 residues. This CDR3 is CAWSVLAGGPDIQYF. For the CDR3, the DNA is TGTGCCTGGAGTGTACTAGCGGGAGGGCCAGACATTCAGTACTTC.

The gene calls are TRBV5-4 and TRBJ2-1; 9 bases are shared with TRBD1. This CDR3 has 19 amino acids. The junction had 18 bases not matched to a gene; V was cut back by 0 bases and J by 8 bases. Germline loops: CDR1 SGHNT, CDR2 YYREEE (reference sequence). CDR3 sequence (DNA): TGTGCCAGCAGCTTGGCTCCCGGGACAGGGATGGCGAGGATTGATGAGCAGTTCTTC. It encodes CASSLAPGTGMARIDEQFF.

This clonotype has a single count. V and J are TRBV7-2 and TRBJ2-3; D is uncertain. Germline loops: CDR1 SGHTA, CDR2 FQGNSA. The CDR3 has 15 residues. Between the trimmed V and J ends, which lost 0 bases and 2 bases, there was a span of 9 bases. DNA of the CDR3: TGTGCCAGCAGCTTAGCCGACTTAGACACAGATACGCAGTATTTT. Translating gives CASSLADLDTDTQYF. The whole variable domain, filled in from reference TRBV7-2 and TRBJ2-3, reads GAGVSQSPSNKVTEKGKDVELRCDPISGHTALYWYRQSLGQGLEFLIYFQGNSAPDKSGLPSDRFSAERTGGSVSTLTIQRTQQEDSAVYLCASSLADLDTDTQYFGPGTRLTVL.

V usage is TRBV28 and J usage is TRBJ2-5; 8 bases align to TRBD2. This CDR3 region has 16 residues. Trimming cost V 9 bases and J 4 bases; bases outside gene matches: 16. Germline CDR1 is MDHEN and CDR2 is SYDVKM. In DNA form, the CDR3 reads TGTGCCAGACTTCCGAGGCCGGGAGGGGGAGGAGAGACCCAGTACTTC. Its protein product is CARLPRPGGGGETQYF.

This clonotype was observed a handful of times. V gene TRBV19 combines with J gene TRBJ2-4; D uncertain. V lost 10 bases to trimming and J lost 3 bases, with 16 bases between them. Germline V gene lookup returns CDR1 LNHDA and CDR2 SQIVND (reference sequence). The CDR3 runs to 14 residues. CDR3 coding DNA: TGTGCCACTGGCCCCTTGCAGGACAAAAACATTCAGTACTTC. Translated: CATGPLQDKNIQYF.

This clonotype was seen only a few times. The CDR3, as DNA: TGTGCCAGCAGCGTAGTAGGCGGTTCGTTGGGCTATGGCTACACCTTC. Protein: CASSVVGGSLGYGYTF. The gene calls are TRBV9 and TRBJ1-2; D is uncertain. In germline, CDR1 is SGDLS, CDR2 YYNGEE. This CDR3 is built from 16 residues. Trimming cost V 0 bases and J 4 bases, with 16 bases left between them.

The CDR3 sequence: CASSSNRLAGGPHNYNEQFF. The CDR3 nucleotides are TGTGCCAGCAGCTCAAATCGACTAGCGGGAGGCCCGCATAACTACAATGAGCAGTTCTTC. This chain links TRBV7-6 with TRBJ2-1, with 13 bases that match TRBD2. Germline V gives CDR1 SGHVS, CDR2 FNYEAQ. The J segment lost 3 bases and the V segment lost 4 bases, leaving 15 bases of the junction unmatched. The CDR3 has 20 amino acids.

The chain joins TRBV7-9 to TRBJ2-7, with 7 bases lining up with TRBD2. This CDR3 region has 16 residues. Germline loops: CDR1 SEHNR, CDR2 FQNEAQ (reference sequence). J gave up 4 bases and V 1 base, and 10 bases lay outside the gene matches. The CDR3 nucleotides read TGTGCCAGCAGCTTAGGGAAAGGGAGGGCATTATACGAGCAGTACTTC. Protein product: CASSLGKGRALYEQYF. Supplemented by reference TRBV7-9 and TRBJ2-7, the full variable domain reads DTGVSQNPRHKITKRGQNVTFRCDPISEHNRLYWYRQTLGQGPEFLTYFQNEAQLEKSRLLSDRFSAERPKGSFSTLEIQRTEQGDSAMYLCASSLGKGRALYEQYFGPGTRLTVT.

The V call is TRBV6-2 or TRBV6-3, the J call TRBJ2-3, with TRBD2 as a possible D gene (5 bases). CDR1 is MNHEY and CDR2 is SVGEGT in the germline V gene. The CDR3 totals 14 residues. V shed 7 bases and J shed 3 bases, with 14 bases lying between them. The DNA of the CDR3 is TGTGCCAGCACGATTGACTATCCTACAGATACGCAGTATTTT. Translated, it gives CASTIDYPTDTQYF.

J is TRBJ2-7 and V is TRBV3-1; D remains unclear. Trimming removed 1 base from V and 4 bases from J, with 5 bases in between. This CDR3 comprises 12 residues. Germline lookup yields CDR1 LGHDT and CDR2 YNNKEL (reference sequence). CDR3 bases: TGTGCCAGCAGCCAAGTCACTTACGAGCAGTACTTC. This codes for CASSQVTYEQYF.

The V call is TRBV29-1, the J call TRBJ2-3, with 8 bases fitting TRBD1. Germline V gene data show CDR1 as SQVTM and CDR2 as ANQGSEA. The CDR3 consists of 13 residues. V dropped 7 bases and J dropped 5; count of bases not matched to a gene: 8. CDR3 nucleotides: TGCAGCGCAGGGGGCGAATGGGGAGATACGCAGTATTTT. Its translation: CSAGGEWGDTQYF.

This clonotype was found many times. The chain is built from TRBV7-9 and TRBJ2-7; a possible D gene is TRBD2 (7 bases). This CDR3 region has 14 residues. The germline V and J ends were trimmed by 0 bases and 4 bases, with 10 bases remaining between them. Germline lookup yields CDR1 SEHNR and CDR2 FQNEAQ (reference sequence). The CDR3, as DNA: TGTGCCAGCAGCTTAGCGGGAGGGGGATACGAGCAGTACTTC. This encodes CASSLAGGGYEQYF. Together with reference TRBV7-9 and TRBJ2-7, the CDR3 gives the full variable domain: DTGVSQNPRHKITKRGQNVTFRCDPISEHNRLYWYRQTLGQGPEFLTYFQNEAQLEKSRLLSDRFSAERPKGSFSTLEIQRTEQGDSAMYLCASSLAGGGYEQYFGPGTRLTVT.

In its sample, this clonotype was seen a few times. The chain couples TRBV9 to TRBJ2-2, with 12 bases aligning to TRBD2. The J segment lost 6 bases and the V segment lost 3 bases, leaving 6 bases of the junction unmatched. CDR3 size: 16 residues. Per germline, CDR1 SGDLS and CDR2 YYNGEE. The CDR3 nucleotides read TGTGCCAGCAGCGCCCGACTAGCGGGAGACGCCGGGGAGCTGTTTTTT. Amino acids: CASSARLAGDAGELFF.